The rows below give T cell receptor beta chains drawn from one sample of a study of cytomegalovirus exposure and HLA in healthy donors. The table came from immunoSEQ multiplex PCR; TCRdb's copy has only in-frame clones and leaves some out. The sample lists some 160,000 clones, about 82% occurring once. The specimen was PBMCs. Receptor source: a male donor in good health and CMV-seronegative. Both conserved end residues are part of each CDR3. D genes are given only for firm matches. Not every row has a clone size; where given, it reads once, few, many or a size class.

d_call: NA
clone_size: NA
v_call: TRBV12-5
j_call: TRBJ2-1
cdr3_nt: TGTGCTAGTGGGCCGGGTGTCGATGAGCAGTTCTTC
cdr3_aa: CASGPGVDEQFF

d_call: NA
clone_size: NA
v_call: TRBV4-2
j_call: TRBJ1-4
cdr3_nt: TGTGCCAGCAGCCAAGATCTGGGAGCGGGAGAAAAACTGTTTTTT
cdr3_aa: CASSQDLGAGEKLFF

d_call: NA
clone_size: NA
v_call: TRBV7-2
j_call: TRBJ1-3
cdr3_nt: TGTGCCAGCAGCTTAGGGATGGCGGGGAGTGGAAACACCATATATTTT
cdr3_aa: CASSLGMAGSGNTIYF

d_call: TRBD1
clone_size: NA
v_call: TRBV7-9
j_call: TRBJ1-4
cdr3_nt: TGTGCCAGCAGCTTAGGACAGGGTGGTCTTCGCGAAAAACTGTTTTTT
cdr3_aa: CASSLGQGGLREKLFF

d_call: NA
clone_size: NA
v_call: TRBV27
j_call: TRBJ1-5
cdr3_nt: TGTGCCAGCAGTTCCAGATTCAATAGCAATCAGCCCCAGCATTTT
cdr3_aa: CASSSRFNSNQPQHF

d_call: NA
clone_size: NA
v_call: TRBV9
j_call: TRBJ2-7
cdr3_nt: TGTGCCAGCAGCACAGGACCTGGGGAGCAGTACTTC
cdr3_aa: CASSTGPGEQYF

d_call: NA
clone_size: NA
v_call: TRBV6-5
j_call: TRBJ1-2
cdr3_nt: TGTGCCAGCAGGTACACAGGGGGCTACACCTTC
cdr3_aa: CASRYTGGYTF

d_call: NA
clone_size: NA
v_call: TRBV28
j_call: TRBJ1-5
cdr3_nt: TGTGCCAGCAGTCCTACCGGCGGGCTACGGAAGCCCCAGCATTTT
cdr3_aa: CASSPTGGLRKPQHF

d_call: TRBD2
clone_size: NA
v_call: TRBV7-7
j_call: TRBJ2-3
cdr3_nt: TGTGCCAGCAGCTTAGGGACTAGCGGGAATCGGGACACAGATACGCAGTATTTT
cdr3_aa: CASSLGTSGNRDTDTQYF

d_call: NA
clone_size: NA
v_call: TRBV9
j_call: TRBJ1-5
cdr3_nt: TGTGCCAGCAGCGTGGGCAGGGGAGAACAGCCCCAGCATTTT
cdr3_aa: CASSVGRGEQPQHF

d_call: TRBD1
clone_size: NA
v_call: TRBV15
j_call: TRBJ1-2
cdr3_nt: TGTGCCACCAGCAGAGAAGGACAGGGGTACGGCTACACCTTC
cdr3_aa: CATSREGQGYGYTF

d_call: NA
clone_size: NA
v_call: TRBV5-1
j_call: TRBJ2-5
cdr3_nt: TGCGCCAGCAGCTTGGGGACACGCCAAGAGACCCAGTACTTC
cdr3_aa: CASSLGTRQETQYF

d_call: NA
clone_size: NA
v_call: TRBV9
j_call: TRBJ1-6
cdr3_nt: TGTGCCAGCAGCGCAACTCCGTCCGGGAATTCACCCCTCCACTTT
cdr3_aa: CASSATPSGNSPLHF

d_call: NA
clone_size: once
v_call: TRBV28
j_call: TRBJ2-3
cdr3_nt: TGTGCCAGCAGCCAACGGAGGGAGAGTCCAGATACGCAGTATTTT
cdr3_aa: CASSQRRESPDTQYF

d_call: TRBD1
clone_size: NA
v_call: TRBV6-4
j_call: TRBJ2-6
cdr3_nt: TGTGCCAGTAAGGACAGGGGGCTGTCTGGGGCCAACGTCCTGACTTTC
cdr3_aa: CASKDRGLSGANVLTF

d_call: TRBD1
clone_size: NA
v_call: TRBV7-9
j_call: TRBJ1-2
cdr3_nt: TGTGCCAGCAGCTTAGCGGGACAGATGCAGAATAACTATGGCTACACCTTC
cdr3_aa: CASSLAGQMQNNYGYTF

d_call: TRBD2
clone_size: NA
v_call: TRBV4-1
j_call: TRBJ2-2
cdr3_nt: TGCGCCAGCAGGATAGCGGGGGCTGGGGGGGAGCTGTTTTTT
cdr3_aa: CASRIAGAGGELFF

d_call: NA
clone_size: NA
v_call: TRBV6-5
j_call: TRBJ2-7
cdr3_nt: TGTGCCAGCAGTTTCAGAAGGGGCGCAAGCTCCTACGAGCAGTACTTC
cdr3_aa: CASSFRRGASSYEQYF

d_call: TRBD1
clone_size: NA
v_call: TRBV9
j_call: TRBJ2-2
cdr3_nt: TGTGCCAGCAGCCGTGGCAGGGGGAGTCACGGGGAGCTGTTTTTT
cdr3_aa: CASSRGRGSHGELFF

d_call: NA
clone_size: NA
v_call: TRBV6-5
j_call: TRBJ2-7
cdr3_nt: TGTGCCAGCAGTTACTCTCGGGACATCTACGAGCAGTACTTC
cdr3_aa: CASSYSRDIYEQYF

d_call: NA
clone_size: NA
v_call: TRBV7-9
j_call: TRBJ1-5
cdr3_nt: TGTGCCAGCAGCTTAGACGGAGTCTATGACCCCCAGCATTTT
cdr3_aa: CASSLDGVYDPQHF

d_call: TRBD1
clone_size: NA
v_call: TRBV25-1
j_call: TRBJ1-4
cdr3_nt: TGTGCCAGCCAACAGGGGGAGACAACTAATGAAAAACTGTTTTTT
cdr3_aa: CASQQGETTNEKLFF

d_call: TRBD2
clone_size: NA
v_call: TRBV7-3
j_call: TRBJ2-2
cdr3_nt: TGTGCCAGCAGCTTAACACTTCTAGCGGGAGGTGACACCGGGGAGCTGTTTTTT
cdr3_aa: CASSLTLLAGGDTGELFF

d_call: TRBD2
clone_size: NA
v_call: TRBV7-9
j_call: TRBJ2-5
cdr3_nt: TGTGCCAGCAGCTTAAGCGGGGGGCCGAGGGAGACCCAGTACTTC
cdr3_aa: CASSLSGGPRETQYF

d_call: TRBD1
clone_size: NA
v_call: TRBV14
j_call: TRBJ2-7
cdr3_nt: TGTGCCAGCAGCCAAGGGACAGGGGGACTCTACGAGCAGTACTTC
cdr3_aa: CASSQGTGGLYEQYF